This T cell receptor beta chain was observed in a study of blood T cell repertoires in COVID-19. In terms of age and location, participants ranged from roughly 18 to 100 years and lived in roughly 22 US areas. Two consecutive negative NP/OP PCR tests, clearance, or resolved symptoms defined Cohort 3 recovery. Authors' data handling: Reference gene primers were amplified, and this amplification served to estimate nucleated cell counts. Produced via immunoSEQ multiplex PCR; TCRdb's table is partial and in-frame only. That table is the source of V, J and clone size, and D and trimming were worked out from the DNA. The table records 300,000 to 350,000 clones, over 75% of them present only once. The V end was cut by 1 base, the J end by 7 bases, with 7 bases between. The germline gives CDR1 KGHDR, CDR2 SFDVKD. The CDR3 extends over 13 amino acids.

This chain uses TRBV24-1 with TRBJ2-1; no firm D call. Sequencing used PBMCs or T cells enriched from blood (not recorded which). The clonotype was recovered from a woman aged 25-40 years who had recovered from COVID-19. CDR3 nucleotide sequence: TGTGCCACCAGTGATTTTTCCGGGAATGAGCAGTTCTTC. It translates to CATSDFSGNEQFF.